The 8 T cell receptor beta chains presented below share a single source sample, sequenced in a study of T cell responses to AZD1222 COVID-19 vaccine. Produced via immunoSEQ multiplex PCR; TCRdb's table is partial and in-frame only. The sample yields over 110,000 clones, more than 90% seen once. The sequencing here drew on peripheral blood, taken on day 0 of AZD1222 vaccination. The receptors here all came from an adult in good health.

This chain joins TRBV10-2 and TRBJ1-2; D might be TRBD1 (5 bases). The germline V and J ends were trimmed by 6 bases and 3 bases, with 14 bases remaining between them. The CDR3 has 14 residues. Germline CDR1 WSHSY, CDR2 SAAADI. CDR3 sequence (DNA): TGCGCCAGCAGCCCCTCGGGGGTCCACTATGGCTACACCTTC. Translated, it gives CASSPSGVHYGYTF.

The chain joins TRBV10-3 to TRBJ1-2; tentatively, D is TRBD1 (6 bases). Trimming shortened V by 4 bases and J by 0 bases, and 15 bases separated the two germline ends. The CDR3 runs to 16 residues. CDR1 and CDR2 (germline): ENHRY, SYGVKD. The CDR3 loop reads CAISGNRDTSNYGYTF. The CDR3 DNA follows: TGTGCCATCAGTGGAAATCGGGACACGTCTAACTATGGCTACACCTTC.

V and J are TRBV12-3 or TRBV12-4 and TRBJ1-2; 9 nucleotides match TRBD1. Losses at the gene ends were 5 bases for V and 2 bases for J; bases not matched to a gene: 0. The CDR3 is 13 amino acids. The CDR3 spells CASSDRGNYGYTF. The CDR3 DNA reads as TGTGCCAGCAGTGACAGGGGGAACTATGGCTACACCTTC.

The V gene is TRBV7-9, the J gene TRBJ1-3; 7 bases match TRBD1. V gave up 5 bases and J gave up 8 bases; unmatched junction bases: 3. CDR1 and CDR2 (germline): SEHNR, FQNEAQ (reference sequence). CDR3 length equals 12 residues. CDR3 DNA: TGTGCCAGCAGCACAACAGGGGACACCATATATTTT. Translated, it gives CASSTTGDTIYF. The full variable domain, rest sourced from reference TRBV7-9 and TRBJ1-3, is DTGVSQNPRHKITKRGQNVTFRCDPISEHNRLYWYRQTLGQGPEFLTYFQNEAQLEKSRLLSDRFSAERPKGSFSTLEIQRTEQGDSAMYLCASSTTGDTIYFGEGSWLTVV.

The V call is TRBV5-4, the J call TRBJ2-3; D gene unclear. The germline V and J ends were trimmed by 4 bases and 1 base, with 7 bases remaining between them. Germline CDR1 and CDR2: SGHNT and YYREEE (reference sequence). The CDR3 extends over 13 amino acids. The CDR3 spells CASSHAGTDTQYF. In DNA form, the CDR3 reads TGTGCCAGCAGCCATGCGGGCACAGATACGCAGTATTTT.

This clone appeared a few times. The rearrangement uses TRBV6-5 and TRBJ1-2; no firm D call. Germline loops: CDR1 MNHEY, CDR2 SVGAGI. Deletions cut 6 bases from V and 5 bases from J, with 16 bases between. There are 14 residues in the CDR3. The CDR3 DNA is TGTGCCAGCAGAGCGGATTTGACGGTGTATGGCTACACCTTC. Protein product: CASRADLTVYGYTF.

This clone was seen only once. DNA of the CDR3: TGTGCCAGCAGCTCCGGGACATTCGCCGAGGATAGCAATCAGCCCCAGCATTTT. Its translation is CASSSGTFAEDSNQPQHF. The chain employs TRBV27 and TRBJ1-5; D might be TRBD1 (6 bases). CDR1 is MNHEY and CDR2 is SMNVEV in the germline V gene (reference sequence). The V end was cut by 6 bases, the J end by 0 bases, with 21 bases between. The CDR3 length is 18 residues.

The genes are TRBV30 and TRBJ2-1, with 8 bases aligning to TRBD2. CDR1 GTSNPN and CDR2 SVGIG come from the germline V gene (reference sequence). The CDR3 extends over 14 amino acids. With 0 bases clipped from V and 8 bases from J, the junction kept 6 bases outside the gene matches. The CDR3 DNA is TGTGCCTGGAGTGTACGGCGGGAGGCTTATGAGCAGTTCTTC. Translating it yields CAWSVRREAYEQFF.